The sequence of this T cell receptor (beta chain) was determined in a study of blood T cell repertoires in COVID-19. In the study overall: Whether acute or convalescent, the COVID-19 samples came from the United States, Italy and Spain.

TCRdb keeps only in-frame clones here, not all; method: immunoSEQ multiplex PCR. Here the sample spans roughly 350,000 clones, more than 90% being singletons. Germline assignment: CDR1 MNHEY and CDR2 SMNVEV (reference sequence). This CDR3 is built from 15 residues. The V segment lost 2 bases and the J segment 4 bases; nucleotides outside the gene matches: 7. Individuals drawn from some 25 US areas were about 18 to 100 years old. Resolution of symptoms, clearance, or two negative PCRs was present in recovered Cohort 3 donors. The receptor comes from a woman aged 30 to 39 who had recovered from COVID-19. J is TRBJ2-7 and V is TRBV27; 8 bases fit TRBD2. Sequenced sample: PBMCs or T cells enriched from blood (not recorded which). The CDR3 DNA is TGTGCCAGCAGTTTAAGTGCGGGGGGCGGGTACGAGCAGTACTTC. Its translation is CASSLSAGGGYEQYF.